This T cell receptor (beta chain) was retrieved from a study of cytomegalovirus exposure and HLA in healthy donors. Trimming cost V 3 bases and J 8 bases; bases outside gene matches: 9. The CDR3 is made up of 15 amino acids. Germline-derived CDR1 and CDR2 are MGHDK and SYGVNS. Study-level results: A later analysis reportedly found fewer N-insertions in an Asian-associated ancestry cluster than the roughly 670-donor mean.

In the case of this clone: The target antigen is unknown.

The PCR was carried out with 60 Vbeta primers and 13 Jbeta primers. Per the original data handling: Around 10 million shared chains were among approximately 80 million unique TCR beta chains counted in a later analysis. Using immunoSEQ multiplex PCR, the repertoire was profiled, and TCRdb retains in-frame clones only, with some absent. The DNA gave D and trimming, while V, J and clone size come from that table. The data hold approximately 130,000 clones, with about four fifths observed a single time. The sample comprised PBMCs. J is TRBJ1-2 and V is TRBV25-1; 10 bases line up with TRBD1. The receptor comes from a man aged 18 to 29 in good health and CMV-seronegative. CDR3: CASSDRTGGLGGYTF. CDR3 nucleotides: TGTGCCAGCAGTGACAGGACAGGGGGACTGGGAGGCTACACCTTC.